What follows are 7 T cell receptor beta chains derived from one specimen sequenced in a study of blood T cell repertoires in COVID-19. The assay was immunoSEQ multiplex PCR, and TCRdb's table has in-frame clones only and misses some. Found here are approximately 500,000 clones, approximately 85% of them singletons; the top ten hold about 3%. The sequenced sample was peripheral blood. The source of these receptors is a human donor in a cohort sampled during active COVID-19.

This clone was seen a single time. The gene calls are TRBV7-6 and TRBJ2-1; TRBD2 aligns across 8 bases. The germline gives CDR1 SGHVS, CDR2 FNYEAQ. This CDR3 is 17 amino acids long. After removal of 3 bases from V and 6 bases from J, the junction contained 13 bases not matched to a gene. Written as DNA, the CDR3 is TGTGCCAGCAGCTTTATACCCGGGGGGGTAGGGCCCAATGAGCAGTTCTTC. This gives the protein CASSFIPGGVGPNEQFF.

J is TRBJ2-3 and V is TRBV29-1; 9 bases fit TRBD2. The trim removed 6 bases at V and 3 bases at J, leaving 4 bases unmatched. This CDR3 has 13 amino acids. Per germline, CDR1 SQVTM and CDR2 ANQGSEA. Here the CDR3 DNA reads TGCAGCGTGGTAGCGGGAGCGACAGATACGCAGTATTTT. Protein product: CSVVAGATDTQYF.

This chain uses TRBV7-9 with TRBJ2-7; no reliable D call. From germline, CDR1 is SEHNR and CDR2 FQNEAQ (reference sequence). The CDR3 is 14 residues long. V lost 1 base and J 0 bases, leaving 7 bases between the germline ends. This CDR3 reads CASSLGQASYEQYF. The CDR3 bases are TGTGCCAGCAGCTTAGGTCAGGCCTCCTACGAGCAGTACTTC.

The chain combines TRBV5-1 with TRBJ2-7, with TRBD2 matching 8 bases. The CDR3 contains 17 residues. J lost 4 bases, V lost 1 base, and 13 bases had no gene match. CDR1 and CDR2 from the germline V gene are SGHRS and YFSETQ. The CDR3 region has the DNA TGCGCCAGCAGCTTGACTTTTGATAGCGGGGAAATTTACGAGCAGTACTTC. Its translation: CASSLTFDSGEIYEQYF.

This chain joins TRBV28 and TRBJ1-1, with D perhaps TRBD1 (6 bases). The CDR3 spans 18 residues. CDR1 is MDHEN and CDR2 is SYDVKM in the germline V gene. Trimming stripped 7 bases from V and 0 bases from J, with 24 bases between. The CDR3, as DNA: TGTGCCAGCAACGATTTCCCACAGGGACGAAGTTTGAACACTGAAGCTTTCTTT. Protein sequence: CASNDFPQGRSLNTEAFF.

This chain connects TRBV6-6 to TRBJ1-2; a weak D match, TRBD1 (5 bases). Germline V gene sequence: CDR1 MNHNY, CDR2 SVGAGI (reference sequence). The V end lost 1 base, the J end lost 3 bases, and 9 bases lay between the germline ends. CDR3 length equals 14 residues. DNA for the CDR3: TGTGCCAGCAGTTACTATCGGGGGGACTATGGCTACACCTTC. It encodes CASSYYRGDYGYTF.

This chain uses TRBV30 with TRBJ2-7, with D possibly TRBD1 on 6 matching bases. Germline V gene sequence: CDR1 GTSNPN, CDR2 SVGIG (reference sequence). The CDR3 sequence is 13 residues long. V lost 8 bases, J lost 5 bases, and 19 bases lay in between. The CDR3 sequence: CAGSGDSPDEQYF. DNA of the CDR3: TGTGCCGGTTCAGGGGATTCGCCGGACGAGCAGTACTTC. The variable domain in full, with the rest retrieved from reference TRBV30 and TRBJ2-7, is SQTIHQWPATLVQPVGSPLSLECTVEGTSNPNLYWYRQAAGRGLQLLFYSVGIGQISSEVPQNLSASRPQDRQFILSSKKLLLSDSGFYLCAGSGDSPDEQYFGPGTRLTVT.